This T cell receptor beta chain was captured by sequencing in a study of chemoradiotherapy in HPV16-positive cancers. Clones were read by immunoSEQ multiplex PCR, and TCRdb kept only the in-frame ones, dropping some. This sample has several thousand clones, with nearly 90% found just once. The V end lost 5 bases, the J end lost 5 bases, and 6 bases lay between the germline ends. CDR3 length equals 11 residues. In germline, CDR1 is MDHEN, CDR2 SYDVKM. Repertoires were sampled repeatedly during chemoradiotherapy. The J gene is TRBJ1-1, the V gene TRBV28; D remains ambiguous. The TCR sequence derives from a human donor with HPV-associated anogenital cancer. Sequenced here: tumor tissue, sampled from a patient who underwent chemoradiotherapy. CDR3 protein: CASSLRTEAFF. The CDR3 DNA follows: TGTGCCAGCAGTCTCAGGACTGAAGCTTTCTTT.